These T cell receptor beta chains were read from a single sample in a study of blood T cell repertoires in COVID-19. The data were produced by immunoSEQ multiplex PCR, yet TCRdb's version contains in-frame clones alone and is incomplete. The table has over 100,000 clones, roughly 85% seen once; the top ten hold 2% to 2.5%. The sample was peripheral blood. The receptors stem from a man aged 45-65 years with active COVID-19. Both conserved end residues are part of each CDR3. The order of the fields is CDR3 DNA, CDR3 protein, J gene, clone size, V gene, D gene. A D gene is named only where the DNA matches it firmly. The size field is filled for only some rows; it gives once, few, many or a size class.

CDR3 DNA: TGTGCCAGCAGCTTGGAGGTAGGCAGGGCGAGGTATGGCTACACCTTC
CDR3 protein: CASSLEVGRARYGYTF
J gene: TRBJ1-2
clone size: once
V gene: TRBV5-6
D gene: NA

CDR3 DNA: TGTGCCTGGAGTGCGGGGTTAGACTTACACTCCTACGAGCAGTACTTC
CDR3 protein: CAWSAGLDLHSYEQYF
J gene: TRBJ2-7
clone size: NA
V gene: TRBV30
D gene: NA

CDR3 DNA: TGTGCCAGCAGCCCCACCCGGACAGGGGGCGATAACGTCATCACTGGCTACACCTTC
CDR3 protein: CASSPTRTGGDNVITGYTF
J gene: TRBJ1-2
clone size: NA
V gene: TRBV5-6
D gene: TRBD1

CDR3 DNA: TGTGCCAGCAGCTTAACCGGGACAGGGCCGGACCCCCTCCACTTT
CDR3 protein: CASSLTGTGPDPLHF
J gene: TRBJ1-6
clone size: NA
V gene: TRBV7-9
D gene: TRBD1

CDR3 DNA: TGTGCCAGCAGCCGGGGACTGACAGATACGCAGTATTTT
CDR3 protein: CASSRGLTDTQYF
J gene: TRBJ2-3
clone size: NA
V gene: TRBV7-8
D gene: NA

CDR3 DNA: TGTGCCAGCAGCCTAGGAGGGTTTGTGACAGATACGCAGTATTTT
CDR3 protein: CASSLGGFVTDTQYF
J gene: TRBJ2-3
clone size: NA
V gene: TRBV7-9
D gene: NA

CDR3 DNA: TGTGCCAGTAGGCAGGGGTCCTATAATTCACCCCTCCACTTT
CDR3 protein: CASRQGSYNSPLHF
J gene: TRBJ1-6
clone size: NA
V gene: TRBV19
D gene: NA

CDR3 DNA: TGCAGTGCTAGTCTAGCGGGGGGCAGAGGTGAGCAGTTCTTC
CDR3 protein: CSASLAGGRGEQFF
J gene: TRBJ2-1
clone size: NA
V gene: TRBV20-1
D gene: TRBD2

CDR3 DNA: TGCAGCGTTGGTGAAAGATCTGAGGGCTACACCTTC
CDR3 protein: CSVGERSEGYTF
J gene: TRBJ1-2
clone size: NA
V gene: TRBV29-1
D gene: NA

CDR3 DNA: TGTGCCACACAAAAAGCGGGGAACACCGGGGAGCTGTTTTTT
CDR3 protein: CATQKAGNTGELFF
J gene: TRBJ2-2
clone size: NA
V gene: TRBV7-3
D gene: NA

CDR3 DNA: TGCGCCAGCAGCGGGCAAGCGGGGGGGCCGTCAGAGACCCAGTACTTC
CDR3 protein: CASSGQAGGPSETQYF
J gene: TRBJ2-5
clone size: NA
V gene: TRBV4-1
D gene: TRBD2